The source of this T cell receptor (beta chain) is a study of T-cell reconstitution after alpha-beta-depleted transplantation in children. This clonotype came up many times. Unique molecular identifiers were incorporated into the prepared TCRbeta library. TCRdb fed the PCR reads into MiXCR, producing one record per CDR3 protein. The data contain around 530,000 distinct CDR3 sequences, 30% to 35% of them singletons. The length of the CDR3 is 13 residues. V was cut by 5 bases and J by 0 bases, with 7 bases left in between. The sequencing here drew on PBMCs from the stem cell graft donor, taken from the stem cell graft. The rearrangement uses TRBV12-3 or TRBV12-4 and TRBJ1-1, with D hard to call. This TCR was recovered from a human donor who donated a stem cell graft to a child with aplastic anemia. The chain's CDR3 is CASSPSMNTEAFF. CDR3 DNA: TGTGCCAGCAGTCCGTCAATGAACACTGAAGCTTTCTTT.